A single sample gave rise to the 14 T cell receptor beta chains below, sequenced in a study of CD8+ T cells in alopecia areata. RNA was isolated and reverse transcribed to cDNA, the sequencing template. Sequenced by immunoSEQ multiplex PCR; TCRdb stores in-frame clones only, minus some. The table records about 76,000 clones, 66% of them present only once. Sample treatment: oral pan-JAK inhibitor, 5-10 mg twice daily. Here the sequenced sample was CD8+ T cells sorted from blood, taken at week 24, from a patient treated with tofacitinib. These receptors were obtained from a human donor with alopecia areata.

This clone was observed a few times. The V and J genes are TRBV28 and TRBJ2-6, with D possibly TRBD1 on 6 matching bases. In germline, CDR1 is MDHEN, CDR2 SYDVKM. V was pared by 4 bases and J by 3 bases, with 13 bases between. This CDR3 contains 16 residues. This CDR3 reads CASSYSLTGGANVLTF. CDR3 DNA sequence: TGTGCCAGCAGTTACTCGTTGACAGGTGGGGCCAACGTCCTGACTTTC.

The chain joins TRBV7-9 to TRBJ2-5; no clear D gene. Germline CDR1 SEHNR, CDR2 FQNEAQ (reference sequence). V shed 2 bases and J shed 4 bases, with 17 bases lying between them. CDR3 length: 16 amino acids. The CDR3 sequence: CASSLRVDSFLETQYF. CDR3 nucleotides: TGTGCCAGCAGCTTAAGAGTCGACTCATTTCTAGAGACCCAGTACTTC.

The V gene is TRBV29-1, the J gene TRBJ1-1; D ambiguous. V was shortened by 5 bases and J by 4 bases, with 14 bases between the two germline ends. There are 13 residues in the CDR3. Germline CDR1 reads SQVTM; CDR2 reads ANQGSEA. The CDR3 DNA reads TGCAGCGTTAGAGAGGAGGGTGGCACTGAAGCTTTCTTT. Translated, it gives CSVREEGGTEAFF. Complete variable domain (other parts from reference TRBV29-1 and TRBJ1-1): SAVISQKPSRDICQRGTSLTIQCQVDSQVTMMFWYRQQPGQSLTLIATANQGSEATYESGFVIDKFPISRPNLTFSTLTVSNMSPEDSSIYLCSVREEGGTEAFFGQGTRLTVV.

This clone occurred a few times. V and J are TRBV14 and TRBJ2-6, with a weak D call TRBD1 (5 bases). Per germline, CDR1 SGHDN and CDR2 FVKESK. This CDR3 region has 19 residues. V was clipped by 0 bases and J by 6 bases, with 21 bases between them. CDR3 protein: CASSQEGCGCQGEANVLTF. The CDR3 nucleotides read TGTGCCAGCAGCCAAGAGGGTTGCGGTTGCCAGGGCGAGGCCAACGTCCTGACTTTC. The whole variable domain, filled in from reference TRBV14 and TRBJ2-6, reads EAGVTQFPSHSVIEKGQTVTLRCDPISGHDNLYWYRRVMGKEIKFLLHFVKESKQDESGMPNNRFLAERTGGTYSTLKVQPAELEDSGVYFCASSQEGCGCQGEANVLTFGAGSRLTVL.

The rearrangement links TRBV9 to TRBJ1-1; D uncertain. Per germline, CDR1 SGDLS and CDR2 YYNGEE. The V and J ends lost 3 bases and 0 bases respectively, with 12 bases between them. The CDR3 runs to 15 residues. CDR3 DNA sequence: TGTGCCAGCAGCGCTAAAAACGGGGTGAACACTGAAGCTTTCTTT. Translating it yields CASSAKNGVNTEAFF.

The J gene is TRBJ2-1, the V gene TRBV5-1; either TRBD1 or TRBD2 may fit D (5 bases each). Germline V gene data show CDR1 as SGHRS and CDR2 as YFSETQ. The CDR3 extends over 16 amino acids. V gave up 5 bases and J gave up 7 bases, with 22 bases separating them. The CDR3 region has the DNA TGCGCCAGCAGTCCTGGACGGGACGAGGTGTGGAATGAGCAGTTCTTC. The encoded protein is CASSPGRDEVWNEQFF.

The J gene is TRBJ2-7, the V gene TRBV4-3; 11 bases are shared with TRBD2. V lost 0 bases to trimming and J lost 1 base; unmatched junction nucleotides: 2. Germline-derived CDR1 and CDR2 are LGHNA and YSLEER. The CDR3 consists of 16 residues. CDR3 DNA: TGCGCCAGCAGCCAAGATGCTAGCGGGGGGTCCTACGAGCAGTACTTC. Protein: CASSQDASGGSYEQYF.

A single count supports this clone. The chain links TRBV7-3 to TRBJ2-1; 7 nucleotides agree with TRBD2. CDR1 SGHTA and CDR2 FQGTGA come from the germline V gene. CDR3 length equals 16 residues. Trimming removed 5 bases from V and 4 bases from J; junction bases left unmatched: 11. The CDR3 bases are TGTGCCAGCAGCCCAACTGACGGGGAGGGGTACAATGAGCAGTTCTTC. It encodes CASSPTDGEGYNEQFF. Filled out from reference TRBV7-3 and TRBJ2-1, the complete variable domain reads GAGVSQTPSNKVTEKGKYVELRCDPISGHTALYWYRQSLGQGPEFLIYFQGTGAADDSGLPNDRFFAVRPEGSVSTLKIQRTERGDSAVYLCASSPTDGEGYNEQFFGPGTRLTVL.

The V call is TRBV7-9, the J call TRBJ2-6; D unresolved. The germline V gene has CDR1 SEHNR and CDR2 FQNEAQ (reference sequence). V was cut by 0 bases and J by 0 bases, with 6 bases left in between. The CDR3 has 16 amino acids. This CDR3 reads CASSLALPSGANVLTF. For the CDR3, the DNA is TGTGCCAGCAGCTTAGCGTTGCCCTCTGGGGCCAACGTCCTGACTTTC.

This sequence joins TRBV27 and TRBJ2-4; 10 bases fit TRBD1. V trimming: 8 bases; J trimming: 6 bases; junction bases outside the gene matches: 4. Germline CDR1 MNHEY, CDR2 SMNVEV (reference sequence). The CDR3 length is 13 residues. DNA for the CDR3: TGTGCCAGCCAGACAGGGGGCGGAAACATTCAGTACTTC. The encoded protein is CASQTGGGNIQYF.

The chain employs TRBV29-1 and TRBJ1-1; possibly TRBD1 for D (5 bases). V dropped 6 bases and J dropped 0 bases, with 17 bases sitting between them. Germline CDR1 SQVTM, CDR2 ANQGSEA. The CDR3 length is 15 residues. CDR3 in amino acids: CSVAFPRTLNTEAFF. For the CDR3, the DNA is TGCAGCGTCGCGTTCCCCCGGACACTGAACACTGAAGCTTTCTTT.

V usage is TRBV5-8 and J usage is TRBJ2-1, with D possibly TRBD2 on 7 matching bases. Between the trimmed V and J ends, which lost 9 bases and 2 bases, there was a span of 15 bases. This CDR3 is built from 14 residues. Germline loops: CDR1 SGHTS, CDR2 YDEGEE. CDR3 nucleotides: TGTGCCATCCTGGGGGGGGCTGCCTACAATGAGCAGTTCTTC. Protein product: CAILGGAAYNEQFF.

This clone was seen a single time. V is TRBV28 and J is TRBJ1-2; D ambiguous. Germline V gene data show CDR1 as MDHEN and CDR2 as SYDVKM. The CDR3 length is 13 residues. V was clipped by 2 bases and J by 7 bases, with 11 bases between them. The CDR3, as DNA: TGTGCCAGCAGTTTACACCCCGGCATTGGCTACACCTTC. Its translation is CASSLHPGIGYTF.

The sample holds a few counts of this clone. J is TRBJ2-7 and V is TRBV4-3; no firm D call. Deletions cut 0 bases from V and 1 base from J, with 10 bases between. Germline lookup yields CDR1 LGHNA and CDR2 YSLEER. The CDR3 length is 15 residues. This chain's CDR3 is CASSQDHGGSYEQYF. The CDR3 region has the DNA TGCGCCAGCAGCCAAGATCACGGCGGTTCCTACGAGCAGTACTTC.